The T cell receptor (beta chain) under discussion was sequenced for a study of technical replicates of blood from several donors. V shed 4 bases and J 2 bases; nucleotides not matched to a gene: 6. Germline V lookup: CDR1 SGHVS, CDR2 FQNEAQ. CDR3 length: 15 residues. The data were produced by immunoSEQ multiplex PCR, yet TCRdb's version contains in-frame clones alone and is incomplete. The sample lists tens of thousands of clones, 91% occurring once. The rearrangement links TRBV7-8 to TRBJ2-3, with 7 bases matching TRBD1. This TCR derives from a human donor in good health. Some clones in this sample may be carry-over from other donors' samples. Sample: PBMCs. The CDR3 region is CASSSFDRVTDTQYF. CDR3 bases: TGTGCCAGCAGCTCCTTCGACAGGGTCACAGATACGCAGTATTTT.